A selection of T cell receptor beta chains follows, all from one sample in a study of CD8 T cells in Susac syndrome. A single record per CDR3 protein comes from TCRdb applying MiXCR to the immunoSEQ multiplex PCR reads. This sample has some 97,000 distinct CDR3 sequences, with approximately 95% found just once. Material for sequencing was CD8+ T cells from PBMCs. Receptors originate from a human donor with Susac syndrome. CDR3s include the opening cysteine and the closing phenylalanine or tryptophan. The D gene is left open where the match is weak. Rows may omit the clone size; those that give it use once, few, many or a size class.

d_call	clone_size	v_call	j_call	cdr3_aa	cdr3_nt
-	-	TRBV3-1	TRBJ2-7	CASSQETWYEQYF	TGTGCCAGCAGCCAAGAAACCTGGTACGAGCAGTACTTC
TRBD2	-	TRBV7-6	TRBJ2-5	CASSLGLADYQETQYF	TGTGCCAGCAGCTTAGGACTAGCTGATTACCAAGAGACCCAGTACTTC
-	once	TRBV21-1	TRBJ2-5	CASSKRLGVGLETQYF	TGTGCCAGCAGCAAACGTTTGGGGGTCGGTCTGGAGACCCAGTACTTC
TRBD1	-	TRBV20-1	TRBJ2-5	CSAQPLGQGGQETQYF	TGCAGTGCCCAACCCCTGGGACAGGGGGGACAAGAGACCCAGTACTTC
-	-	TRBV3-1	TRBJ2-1	CASSQYHEQFF	TGTGCCAGCAGCCAATACCATGAGCAGTTCTTC
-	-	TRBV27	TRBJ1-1	CASSLSKNTEAFF	TGTGCCAGCAGTTTATCCAAGAACACTGAAGCTTTCTTT
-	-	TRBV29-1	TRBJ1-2	CSVRTVDPNYGYTF	TGCAGCGTTCGGACAGTAGACCCTAACTATGGCTACACCTTC
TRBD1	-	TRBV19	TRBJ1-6	CASANLSQGARSPLHF	TGTGCCAGTGCTAACCTCTCTCAGGGGGCGCGTTCACCCCTCCACTTT
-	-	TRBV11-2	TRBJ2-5	CASSLGFSETQYF	TGTGCCAGCAGCTTAGGGTTCTCAGAGACCCAGTACTTC
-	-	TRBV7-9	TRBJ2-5	CASSFGHLGETQYF	TGTGCCAGCAGCTTTGGCCACCTTGGAGAGACCCAGTACTTC
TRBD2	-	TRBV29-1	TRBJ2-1	CSVEGGTTYNEQFF	TGCAGCGTTGAAGGGGGGACTACCTACAATGAGCAGTTCTTC
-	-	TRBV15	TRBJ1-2	CATSREEAGYGYTF	TGTGCCACCAGCAGAGAAGAAGCGGGATATGGCTACACCTTC
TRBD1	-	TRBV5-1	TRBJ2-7	CASSSTGTAYEQYF	TGCGCCAGCAGCTCCACCGGGACAGCCTACGAGCAGTACTTC
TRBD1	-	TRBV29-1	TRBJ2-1	CSAETGELNEQFF	TGCAGCGCTGAAACAGGGGAGTTAAATGAGCAGTTCTTC
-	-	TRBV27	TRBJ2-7	CASSLVGSGLYEQYF	TGTGCCAGCAGTTTAGTCGGGTCGGGATTGTACGAGCAGTACTTC
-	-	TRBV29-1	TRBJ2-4	CSVAPGTSKNIQYF	TGCAGCGTTGCCCCAGGGACGTCTAAAAACATTCAGTACTTC
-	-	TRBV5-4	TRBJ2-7	CASSSDYPNEQYF	TGTGCCAGCAGTTCGGACTACCCCAACGAGCAGTACTTC
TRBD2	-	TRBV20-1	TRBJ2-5	CSATRLAGDETQYF	TGCAGTGCTACCCGACTAGCGGGGGACGAGACCCAGTACTTC
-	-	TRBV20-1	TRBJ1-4	CSARSGGRTNEKLFF	TGCAGTGCTAGATCCGGGGGCAGGACTAATGAAAAACTGTTTTTT
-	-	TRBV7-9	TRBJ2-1	CASSSTNEQFF	TGTGCCAGCAGCTCCACCAATGAGCAGTTCTTC
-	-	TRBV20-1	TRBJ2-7	CSARAPDSYEQYF	TGCAGTGCTAGAGCCCCGGACAGCTACGAGCAGTACTTC
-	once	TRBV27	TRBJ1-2	CASRPGGANYGYTF	TGTGCCAGCAGGCCGGGAGGAGCTAACTATGGCTACACCTTC
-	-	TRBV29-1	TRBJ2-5	CSVEGRYQETQYF	TGCAGCGTTGAAGGCAGGTACCAAGAGACCCAGTACTTC
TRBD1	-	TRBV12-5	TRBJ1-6	CASGLVGTGVLPLHF	TGTGCTAGTGGTTTGGTAGGGACAGGGGTTCTACCCCTCCACTTT
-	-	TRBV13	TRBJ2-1	CASLGTSGRESYNEQFF	TGTGCCAGCTTGGGGACAAGCGGACGGGAGTCCTACAATGAGCAGTTCTTC
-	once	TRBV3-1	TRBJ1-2	CASSHYRDGYTF	TGTGCCAGCAGCCACTACAGGGATGGCTACACCTTC
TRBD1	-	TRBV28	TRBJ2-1	CASSYGTGNNEQFF	TGTGCCAGCAGTTACGGGACAGGGAACAATGAGCAGTTCTTC
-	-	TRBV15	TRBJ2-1	CATSRETGTYNEQFF	TGTGCCACCAGCAGAGAGACAGGAACCTACAATGAGCAGTTCTTC
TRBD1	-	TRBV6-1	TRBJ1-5	CASNTGTGGGQPQHF	TGTGCCAGCAACACCGGGACAGGGGGTGGACAGCCCCAGCATTTT
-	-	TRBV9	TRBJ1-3	CASSANRDTIYF	TGTGCCAGCAGCGCCAACAGGGACACCATATATTTT
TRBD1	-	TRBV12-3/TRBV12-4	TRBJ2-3	CASSGKTGTLSTDTQYF	TGTGCCAGCAGTGGCAAGACAGGGACCCTAAGCACAGATACGCAGTATTTT
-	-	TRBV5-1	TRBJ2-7	CASSLYSGGEQYF	TGCGCCAGCAGCTTGTACAGTGGTGGCGAGCAGTACTTC
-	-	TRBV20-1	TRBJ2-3	CSAIRGANADTQYF	TGCAGTGCTATCCGGGGGGCTAACGCAGATACGCAGTATTTT
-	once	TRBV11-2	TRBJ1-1	CASSWGDSEAFF	TGTGCCAGCAGCTGGGGCGACAGTGAAGCTTTCTTT
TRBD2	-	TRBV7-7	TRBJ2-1	CASSETSGGDNEQFF	TGTGCTAGCAGCGAAACTAGCGGGGGAGACAATGAGCAGTTCTTC
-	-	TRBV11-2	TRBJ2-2	CASSLAGTGPNTGELFF	TGTGCCAGCAGCTTAGCGGGTACGGGGCCGAACACCGGGGAGCTGTTTTTT
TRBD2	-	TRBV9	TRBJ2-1	CASTVGLAGSKFF	TGTGCCAGCACCGTAGGGCTAGCGGGAAGTAAGTTCTTC
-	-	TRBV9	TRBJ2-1	CASSVEAGQIYNEQFF	TGTGCCAGCAGCGTAGAGGCGGGACAGATATACAATGAGCAGTTCTTC
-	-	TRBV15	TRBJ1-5	CATGTADHQPQHF	TGTGCCACCGGGACCGCCGATCATCAGCCCCAGCATTTT
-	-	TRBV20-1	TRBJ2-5	CSATELDFQETQYF	TGCAGTGCTACCGAACTGGACTTCCAAGAGACCCAGTACTTC
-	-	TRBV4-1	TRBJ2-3	CASSQAGATDTQYF	TGCGCCAGCAGCCAAGCCGGGGCCACAGATACGCAGTATTTT
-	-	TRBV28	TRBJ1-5	CASGPLGHDQPQHF	TGTGCCAGCGGCCCATTGGGGCACGATCAGCCCCAGCATTTT
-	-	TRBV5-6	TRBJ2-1	CASSFLSGPSSYNEQFF	TGTGCCAGCAGCTTCCTTAGCGGACCCAGCTCCTACAATGAGCAGTTCTTC
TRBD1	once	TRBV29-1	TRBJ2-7	CSVEDGQGPYEQYF	TGCAGCGTTGAAGACGGACAGGGCCCCTACGAGCAGTACTTC
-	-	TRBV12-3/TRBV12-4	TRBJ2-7	CASSRTGLSYEQYF	TGTGCCAGCAGCCGGACCGGCCTCTCCTACGAGCAGTACTTC
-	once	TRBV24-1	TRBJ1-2	CATSDLLDSRSYTF	TGTGCCACCAGTGATTTGCTGGACAGCCGGAGCTACACCTTC
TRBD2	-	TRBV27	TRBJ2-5	CASSPRGGAGETQYF	TGTGCCAGCAGCCCCCGGGGGGGGGCGGGAGAGACCCAGTACTTC
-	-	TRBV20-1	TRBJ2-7	CSATLIYEQYF	TGCAGTGCTACCCTCATCTACGAGCAGTACTTC
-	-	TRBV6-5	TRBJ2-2	CASSYSRPTTGELFF	TGTGCCAGCAGTTACTCCCGACCGACCACCGGGGAGCTGTTTTTT
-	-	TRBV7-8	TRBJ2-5	CASSPPRDETQYF	TGTGCCAGCAGTCCCCCTCGGGACGAGACCCAGTACTTC
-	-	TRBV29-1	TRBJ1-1	CSALIASAQGFTEAFF	TGCAGCGCCTTAATTGCGAGTGCTCAGGGCTTCACTGAAGCTTTCTTT
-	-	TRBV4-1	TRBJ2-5	CASSQEPSLSETQYF	TGCGCCAGCAGCCAAGAGCCTAGTCTCTCGGAGACCCAGTACTTC
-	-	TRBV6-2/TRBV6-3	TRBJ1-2	CASSEMIGYTF	TGTGCCAGCAGTGAGATGATTGGCTACACCTTC
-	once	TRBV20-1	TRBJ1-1	CSVSREALNTEAFF	TGCAGTGTTTCCAGGGAGGCGCTGAACACTGAAGCTTTCTTT